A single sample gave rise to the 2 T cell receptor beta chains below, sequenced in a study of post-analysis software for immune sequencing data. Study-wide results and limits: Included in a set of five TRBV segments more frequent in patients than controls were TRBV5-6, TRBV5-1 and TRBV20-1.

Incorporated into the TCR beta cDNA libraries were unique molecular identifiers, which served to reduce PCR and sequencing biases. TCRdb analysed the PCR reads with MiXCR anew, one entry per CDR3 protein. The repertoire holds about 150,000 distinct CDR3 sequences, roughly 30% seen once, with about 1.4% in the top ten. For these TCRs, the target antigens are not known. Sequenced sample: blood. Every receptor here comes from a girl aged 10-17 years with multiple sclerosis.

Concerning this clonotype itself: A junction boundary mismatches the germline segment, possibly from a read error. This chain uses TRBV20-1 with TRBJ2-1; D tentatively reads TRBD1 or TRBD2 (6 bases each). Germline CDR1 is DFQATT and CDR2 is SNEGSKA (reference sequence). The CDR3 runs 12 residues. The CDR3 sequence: CRASRGVSEQFF. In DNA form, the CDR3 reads TGCAGGGCTAGTAGGGGGGTTAGCGAGCAGTTCTTC.

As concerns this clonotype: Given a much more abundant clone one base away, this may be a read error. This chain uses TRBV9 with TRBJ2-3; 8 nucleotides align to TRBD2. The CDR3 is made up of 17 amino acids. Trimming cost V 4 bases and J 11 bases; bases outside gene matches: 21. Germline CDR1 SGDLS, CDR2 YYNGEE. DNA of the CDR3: TGTGCCAGCAGCCCCCGGGGTAGCGGGACAAGATCCCATAAGCAGTATTTT. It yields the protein CASSPRGSGTRSHKQYF.